This TCR beta chain was identified during a study of blood T cell repertoires in COVID-19. The CDR3 consists of 13 residues. V shed 5 bases and J shed 10 bases, with 14 bases lying between them. CDR1 and CDR2 from the germline V gene are SEHNR and FQNEAQ (reference sequence). As handled by the study authors: By means of reference gene primer amplification, nucleated cell counts were estimated. Produced via immunoSEQ multiplex PCR; TCRdb's table is partial and in-frame only. D and trimming were read from the DNA, whereas the V and J calls and clone size are those reported in that table. The sample has roughly 250,000 clones, 86% seen once. This clone was counted only a few times.

Sequencing was performed on peripheral blood. The TCR was taken from a woman younger than 45 with COVID-19, enrolled during active disease. This chain joins TRBV7-9 and TRBJ2-2; D uncertain. CDR3 loop: CASSLGDKAELFF. CDR3 DNA: TGTGCCAGCAGCCTGGGCGACAAGGCGGAGCTGTTTTTT.